The T cell receptor beta chain under discussion was sequenced for a study of vaccination and CD4 T cells after COVID-19. Treatment indicated: approximately nine-day PBMC culture with coronavirus spike peptide pools or control peptides (ViraFEST assay). V lost 1 base, J lost 11 bases, and 23 bases lay in between. CDR3 size: 16 residues. The V gene's germline CDR1 is LGHDT and CDR2 YNNKEL (reference sequence). The Oncomine TCR Beta short-read assay was applied to DNA of cultured CD4+ T cells. TCRdb passed the PCR reads through MiXCR, listing each CDR3 protein once. The sample consists of about 12,000 distinct CDR3 sequences, roughly 30% of them appearing once. Regarding this clonotype: The target antigen is unknown.

The sequencing used CD4+ T cells from blood, cultured in vitro, collected before SARS-CoV-2 vaccination. The sequence derives from a human donor who received a COVID-19 vaccine. The gene calls are TRBV3-1 and TRBJ1-1; D is possibly TRBD1 (6 bases). This CDR3 is CASSQGMLPRAGEAFF. DNA for the CDR3: TGTGCCAGCAGCCAAGGCATGTTACCGAGGGCAGGGGAGGCTTTCTTT. Supplemented by reference TRBV3-1 and TRBJ1-1, the full variable domain reads DTAVSQTPKYLVTQMGNDKSIKCEQNLGHDTMYWYKQDSKKFLKIMFSYNNKELIINETVPNRFSPKSPDKAHLNLHINSLELGDSAVYFCASSQGMLPRAGEAFFGQGTRLTVV.